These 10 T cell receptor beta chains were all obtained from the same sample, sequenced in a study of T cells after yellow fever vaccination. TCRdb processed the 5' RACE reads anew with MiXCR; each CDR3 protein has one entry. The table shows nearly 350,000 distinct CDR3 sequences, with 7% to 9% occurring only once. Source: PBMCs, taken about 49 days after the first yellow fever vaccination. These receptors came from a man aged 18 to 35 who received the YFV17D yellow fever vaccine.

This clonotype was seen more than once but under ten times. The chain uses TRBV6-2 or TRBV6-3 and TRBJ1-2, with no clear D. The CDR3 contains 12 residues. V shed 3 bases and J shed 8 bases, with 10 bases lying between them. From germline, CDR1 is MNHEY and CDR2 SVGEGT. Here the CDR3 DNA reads TGTGCCAGCAGTTATACTCCCTGGGGCTACACCTTC. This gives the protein CASSYTPWGYTF.

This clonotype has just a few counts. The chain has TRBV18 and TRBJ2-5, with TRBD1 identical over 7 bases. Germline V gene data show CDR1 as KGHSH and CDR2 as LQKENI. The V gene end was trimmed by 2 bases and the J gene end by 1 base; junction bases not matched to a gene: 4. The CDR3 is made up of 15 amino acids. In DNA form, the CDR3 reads TGTGCCAGCTCACCAGCGACAGGGATCCAAGAGACCCAGTACTTC. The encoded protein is CASSPATGIQETQYF.

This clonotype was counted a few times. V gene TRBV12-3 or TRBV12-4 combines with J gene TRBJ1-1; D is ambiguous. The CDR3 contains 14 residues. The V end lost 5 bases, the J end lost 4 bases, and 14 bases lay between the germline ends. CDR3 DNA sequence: TGTGCCAGCAGTACCTGGATCTGGGGCACTGAAGCTTTCTTT. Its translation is CASSTWIWGTEAFF.

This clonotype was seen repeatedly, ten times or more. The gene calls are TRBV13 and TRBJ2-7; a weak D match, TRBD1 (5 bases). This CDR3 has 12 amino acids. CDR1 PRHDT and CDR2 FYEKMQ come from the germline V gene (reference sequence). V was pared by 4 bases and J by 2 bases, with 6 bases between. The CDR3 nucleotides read TGTGCCAGCAGCTCAGGGACCTACGAGCAGTACTTC. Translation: CASSSGTYEQYF.

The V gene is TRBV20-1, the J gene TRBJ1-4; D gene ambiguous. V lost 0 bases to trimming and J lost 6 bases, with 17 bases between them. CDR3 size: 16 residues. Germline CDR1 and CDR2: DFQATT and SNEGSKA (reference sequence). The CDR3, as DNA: TGCAGTGCTAGAGATGGTTTTTGGGTAGGAGATGAAAAACTGTTTTTT. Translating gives CSARDGFWVGDEKLFF.

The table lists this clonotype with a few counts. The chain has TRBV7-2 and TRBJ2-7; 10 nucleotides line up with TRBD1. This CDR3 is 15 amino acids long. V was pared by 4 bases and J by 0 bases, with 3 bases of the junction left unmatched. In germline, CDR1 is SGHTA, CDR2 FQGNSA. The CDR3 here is CASSWGQGPSYEQYF. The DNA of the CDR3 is TGTGCCAGCAGCTGGGGACAGGGGCCCTCCTACGAGCAGTACTTC.

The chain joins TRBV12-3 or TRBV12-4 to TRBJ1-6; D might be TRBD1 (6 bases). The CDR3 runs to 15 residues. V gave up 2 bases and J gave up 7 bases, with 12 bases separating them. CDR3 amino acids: CASSLREGGNSPLHF. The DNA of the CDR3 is TGTGCCAGCAGTTTAAGGGAGGGGGGCAATTCACCCCTCCACTTT.

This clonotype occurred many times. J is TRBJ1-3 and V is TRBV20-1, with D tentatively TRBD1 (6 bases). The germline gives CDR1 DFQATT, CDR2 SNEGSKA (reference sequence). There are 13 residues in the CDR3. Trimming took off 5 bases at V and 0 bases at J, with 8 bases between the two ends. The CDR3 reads CSASRGSGNTIYF. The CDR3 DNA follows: TGCAGTGCTTCCAGGGGCTCTGGAAACACCATATATTTT.

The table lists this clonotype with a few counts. The CDR3 is CASSLEGDTYNEQFF. In nucleotides, the CDR3 is TGTGCCAGCAGCTTAGAAGGGGACACGTACAATGAGCAGTTCTTC. This chain joins TRBV7-8 and TRBJ2-1, with D perhaps matching TRBD1 (6 bases). Looked up from germline, CDR1 is SGHVS and CDR2 is FQNEAQ. Deletions cut 1 base from V and 4 bases from J, with 11 bases between. This CDR3 region has 15 residues.

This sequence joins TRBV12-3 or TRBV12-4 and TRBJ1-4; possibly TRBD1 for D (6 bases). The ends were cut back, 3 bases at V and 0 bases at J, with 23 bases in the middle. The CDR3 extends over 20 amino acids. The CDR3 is CASSFSISGTRSATNEKLFF. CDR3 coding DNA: TGTGCCAGCAGTTTTTCGATCTCCGGGACAAGAAGTGCAACTAATGAAAAACTGTTTTTT.